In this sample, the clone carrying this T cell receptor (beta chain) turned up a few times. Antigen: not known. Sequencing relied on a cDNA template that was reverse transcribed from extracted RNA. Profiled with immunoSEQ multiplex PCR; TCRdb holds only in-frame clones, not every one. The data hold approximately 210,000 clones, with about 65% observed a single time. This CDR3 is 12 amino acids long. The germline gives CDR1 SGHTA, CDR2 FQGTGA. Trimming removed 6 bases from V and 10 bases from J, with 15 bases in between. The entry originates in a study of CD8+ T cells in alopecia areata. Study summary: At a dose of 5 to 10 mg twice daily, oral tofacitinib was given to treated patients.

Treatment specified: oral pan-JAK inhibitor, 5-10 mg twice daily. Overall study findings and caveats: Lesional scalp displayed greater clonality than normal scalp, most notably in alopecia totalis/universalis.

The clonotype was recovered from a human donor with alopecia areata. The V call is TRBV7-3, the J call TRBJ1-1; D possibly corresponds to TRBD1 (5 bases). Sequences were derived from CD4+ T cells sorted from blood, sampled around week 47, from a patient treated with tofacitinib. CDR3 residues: CASSQFQGVAFF. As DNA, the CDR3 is TGTGCCAGCAGTCAATTCCAGGGAGTAGCTTTCTTT.